The next 19 T cell receptor beta chains were all read from a single sample in a study of blood T cell repertoires in COVID-19 (dated by TCRdb to about 2020). Libraries were made using the immunoSEQ multiplex PCR assay. Sourced from immuneACCESS, this table was stored by TCRdb with only in-frame sequences that have V and J called. A share of the clones is absent; for the studies checked, an unresolved V gene accounts for under half, and the remainder has no known explanation. The sample records 200,000 to 250,000 clones, 80% to 90% of which are singletons. The ten largest clones represent more than 3% of the sample. Material for sequencing was PBMCs or T cells enriched from blood (not recorded which). All receptors derive from a woman in her twenties or thirties who had been exposed to COVID-19.

V usage is TRBV7-9 and J usage is TRBJ1-4, with 10 bases lining up with TRBD1. The germline gives CDR1 SEHNR, CDR2 FQNEAQ (reference sequence). With 0 bases clipped from V and 7 bases from J, the junction kept 2 bases outside the gene matches. This CDR3 comprises 15 residues. CDR3 amino acids: CASSLATGGGEKLFF. The CDR3 coding sequence is TGTGCCAGCAGCTTAGCGACAGGGGGCGGTGAAAAACTGTTTTTT.

The chain couples TRBV4-1 to TRBJ1-5; tentative D call: TRBD1 (6 bases). The CDR3 has 16 amino acids. Trimming removed 1 base from V and 4 bases from J, with 14 bases in between. In germline, CDR1 is MGHRA, CDR2 YSYEKL. The CDR3 DNA is TGCGCCAGCAGCCAAGCGTCTGGGACACCAAATCAGCCCCAGCATTTT. Translation gives CASSQASGTPNQPQHF.

The chain employs TRBV25-1 and TRBJ1-2, with D tentatively TRBD1 (5 bases). This CDR3 region has 17 residues. V lost 2 bases and J 8 bases, leaving 24 bases between the germline ends. CDR1 is MGHDK, CDR2 SYGVNS, per germline. This chain's CDR3 is CASSEGGVGREFGGYTF. The DNA for the CDR3 is TGTGCCAGCAGTGAAGGAGGGGTAGGGAGGGAATTCGGGGGCTACACCTTC.

This clone came up once. The chain is built from TRBV6-1 and TRBJ2-1, with D possibly TRBD2 on 6 matching bases. Deletions cut 1 base from V and 4 bases from J, with 17 bases between. The CDR3 spans 17 residues. Germline V gene data show CDR1 as MNHNS and CDR2 as SASEGT. In DNA form, the CDR3 reads TGTGCCAGCAGTGAAGGGTGGGTCCTGGGGGGATACAATGAGCAGTTCTTC. Translating gives CASSEGWVLGGYNEQFF.

The chain is built from TRBV7-3 and TRBJ2-3, with D possibly being TRBD1 (5 bases). The CDR3 totals 15 residues. V was cut by 4 bases and J by 2 bases, with 13 bases left in between. Germline assignment: CDR1 SGHTA and CDR2 FQGTGA. CDR3 DNA sequence: TGTGCCAGCAGCTCAGGTACAGGTACCACAGATACGCAGTATTTT. It specifies CASSSGTGTTDTQYF.

CDR3 region: CASSLRGSGSYEQYF. CDR3 nucleotides: TGTGCCAGCAGTTTACGGGGGTCGGGCTCCTACGAGCAGTACTTC. V gene TRBV27 combines with J gene TRBJ2-7, with D maybe TRBD2 (6 bases). V was shortened by 2 bases and J by 0 bases, with 11 bases between the two germline ends. Germline CDR1 is MNHEY and CDR2 is SMNVEV (reference sequence). The CDR3 totals 15 residues.

This chain joins TRBV4-1 and TRBJ2-5; TRBD2 aligns across 13 bases. Germline CDR1 reads MGHRA; CDR2 reads YSYEKL. The CDR3 has 17 amino acids. Trimming at V came to 2 bases and at J to 1 base, leaving 4 bases not matched to a gene. CDR3 sequence (DNA): TGCGCCAGCAGCCAATATAGGACTAGCGGGGGCCAAGAGACCCAGTACTTC. Its translation is CASSQYRTSGGQETQYF.

The CDR3 sequence: CASSLTAPYEQYF. The CDR3 DNA is TGTGCCAGCAGTTTGACAGCCCCCTACGAGCAGTACTTC. The genes are TRBV7-9 and TRBJ2-7; tentative D call: TRBD1 (5 bases). CDR3 length: 13 amino acids. Germline values: CDR1 SEHNR, CDR2 FQNEAQ (reference sequence). The V gene lost 6 bases and the J gene lost 2 bases, with 11 bases spanning the gap.

The chain uses TRBV11-2 and TRBJ2-7; 7 nucleotides line up with TRBD1. V lost 8 bases, J lost 2 bases, and 3 bases stayed unmatched. The CDR3 extends over 12 amino acids. Germline values: CDR1 SGHAT, CDR2 FQNNGV. CDR3 nucleotides: TGTGCCAGCGGGACAGATACCTACGAGCAGTACTTC. This sequence encodes CASGTDTYEQYF.

The rearrangement uses TRBV7-7 and TRBJ1-2; D is unresolved. The V end was cut by 0 bases, the J end by 7 bases, with 6 bases between. The CDR3 runs 12 residues. Germline V lookup: CDR1 SSHAT, CDR2 FNYEAQ (reference sequence). CDR3 sequence reads: CASSLARFGYTF. The CDR3 DNA follows: TGTGCCAGCAGCTTAGCGCGGTTTGGCTACACCTTC.

The V gene is TRBV2, the J gene TRBJ2-2; TRBD1 agrees at 7 bases. The CDR3 runs 14 residues. Per the germline V gene, CDR1 is SNHLY and CDR2 is FYNNEI. V shed 6 bases, J shed 6 bases, and the junction held 7 bases outside the gene matches. CDR3 nucleotide sequence: TGTGCCAGCAGGAATAACAGGGGTGCCGGGGAGCTGTTTTTT. This gives the protein CASRNNRGAGELFF.

Regarding this clone: Its ends do not fully match the called genes, so a read error is possible. The J gene is TRBJ2-7, the V gene TRBV11-2; 7 bases are a match to TRBD1. The CDR3 is made up of 15 amino acids. Germline values: CDR1 SGHAT, CDR2 FQNNGV. The CDR3 is CASSLVGGETYEQYF. The CDR3, as DNA: TGTGCCAGCAGTTTAGTAGGGGGCGAAACCTACGAGCAGTACTTC.

The chain couples TRBV5-1 to TRBJ2-1; a weak D match, TRBD1 (5 bases). V was shortened by 7 bases and J by 10 bases, with 18 bases between the two germline ends. This CDR3 comprises 13 residues. In germline, CDR1 is SGHRS, CDR2 YFSETQ. The CDR3: CASAHPSGPEQFF. In DNA, the CDR3 is TGCGCCAGCGCCCACCCCTCAGGGCCGGAGCAGTTCTTC.

In its sample, this clone is medium-sized. The rearrangement uses TRBV4-1 and TRBJ2-5; D perhaps matches TRBD1 (6 bases). V lost 4 bases to trimming and J lost 4 bases, with 13 bases between them. Germline V gene sequence: CDR1 MGHRA, CDR2 YSYEKL. CDR3 length: 14 residues. The CDR3 nucleotides are TGCGCCAGCAGCCCAGACAGGCAGAGAGAGACCCAGTACTTC. Translation gives CASSPDRQRETQYF.

This clone occurred once. The rearrangement links TRBV30 to TRBJ2-7, with D maybe TRBD2 (6 bases). Looked up from germline, CDR1 is GTSNPN and CDR2 is SVGIG (reference sequence). The CDR3 is 13 amino acids. V was clipped by 0 bases and J by 4 bases, with 10 bases between them. The CDR3 sequence: CAWSVGGRYEQYF. The CDR3, as DNA: TGTGCCTGGAGTGTAGGAGGGAGGTACGAGCAGTACTTC.

The table lists this clone with a count of one. The chain is built from TRBV7-9 and TRBJ1-1; TRBD1 aligns across 8 bases. This CDR3 has 16 residues. The trim removed 2 bases at V and 4 bases at J, leaving 9 bases unmatched. CDR1 and CDR2 from the germline V gene are SEHNR and FQNEAQ (reference sequence). CDR3 in DNA: TGTGCCAGCAGCTTATTCGCAGGGGGCGGAGGCACTGAAGCTTTCTTT. Amino acid sequence: CASSLFAGGGGTEAFF.

This chain uses TRBV6-5 with TRBJ2-7, with 7 bases matching TRBD1. Per the germline V gene, CDR1 is MNHEY and CDR2 is SVGAGI. The CDR3 has 14 residues. V was clipped by 5 bases and J by 5 bases; unmatched bases: 9. The DNA of the CDR3 is TGTGCCAGCAGTACCACAGGGGTTCGCGACGAGCAGTACTTC. Protein: CASSTTGVRDEQYF.

The chain has TRBV20-1 and TRBJ2-1, with a possible D match to TRBD2 (5 bases). This CDR3 comprises 11 residues. Deletions cut 6 bases from V and 8 bases from J, with 11 bases between. Looked up from germline, CDR1 is DFQATT and CDR2 is SNEGSKA (reference sequence). As DNA, the CDR3 is TGCAGTGCCTCCGGGGTGTATGAGCAGTTCTTC. Translation: CSASGVYEQFF.

This chain connects TRBV4-1 to TRBJ2-2; 7 nucleotides align to TRBD2. The CDR3 length is 16 residues. CDR1 MGHRA and CDR2 YSYEKL come from the germline V gene. V was clipped by 1 base and J by 4 bases; unmatched bases: 6. CDR3 bases: TGCGCCAGCAGCCAAGCCCCGGCGGGAGTCACCGGGGAGCTGTTTTTT. Residues: CASSQAPAGVTGELFF.